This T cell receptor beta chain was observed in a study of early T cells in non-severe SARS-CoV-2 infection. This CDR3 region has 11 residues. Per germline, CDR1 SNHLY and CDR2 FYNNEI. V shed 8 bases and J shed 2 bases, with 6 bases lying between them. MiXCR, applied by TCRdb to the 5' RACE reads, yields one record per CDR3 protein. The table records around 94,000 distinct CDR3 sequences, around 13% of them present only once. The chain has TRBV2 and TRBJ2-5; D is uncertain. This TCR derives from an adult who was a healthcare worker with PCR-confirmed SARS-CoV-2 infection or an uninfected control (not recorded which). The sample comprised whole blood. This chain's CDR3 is CASCVQETQYF. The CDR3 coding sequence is TGTGCCAGCTGCGTGCAAGAGACCCAGTACTTC.